This TCR beta chain stems from a study of OX40 agonist ivuxolimab in advanced cancers. Looking at the study overall: Ivuxolimab, which targeted the costimulatory receptor OX40 (CD134), was an agonistic, fully human IgG2 monoclonal antibody. Partial responses occurred in three dose-escalation patients: two with cutaneous melanoma and one with hepatocellular carcinoma. Prior anti-PD-1, anti-PD-L1 or anti-CTLA-4 therapy was permitted, and checkpoint inhibitors had been received by about 44% of dose-escalation patients. A male proportion of about 79% and a mean age of 60 years, ranging from about 20 to 80, were recorded for the dose-escalation cohort. Intravenous ivuxolimab was administered to patients every 2 weeks at six dose levels: 0.01, 0.1, 0.3, 1.5, 3 and 10 mg/kg. The point of sequencing TCRbeta in the periphery was to test whether ivuxolimab changed TCR sequence diversity and drove clonal T-cell expansion. The monotherapy dose-escalation portion (N of about 49 patients) of the phase I ivuxolimab trial is reported in the paper. Of the approximately 53 patients in dose escalation, about 20 had hepatocellular carcinoma, roughly 15 had melanoma, 9 had renal cell carcinoma and 9 had head and neck cancer.

Summary of the overall study and its limitations: At doses of 0.1 to 3.0 mg/kg, clonal expansion of both CD4+ and CD8+ T cells in blood was seen between baseline and week 6. In partial responders in the 0.1-3.0 mg/kg groups, normalized peripheral clonal expansion was found to be among the lowest, especially among CD8+ T cells. On average, CD8+ T cells showed more expanded clones than CD4+ T cells after ivuxolimab. Low levels of normalized T-cell clonal expansion were also seen in some patients who did not respond. The antigen specificity of the clonally expanded peripheral T cells was not determined.

This clone has a single count. The antigen this receptor binds is unknown. Per-nucleotide qualities are absent, and no much larger clonotype sits a single base away. Genomic DNA was extracted from sorted cells for sequencing of the TCRbeta CDR3 region. TCRbeta CDR3 regions were sequenced using the immunoSEQ Assay. Drawn from immuneACCESS, this table holds only the in-frame rearrangements with V and J called that TCRdb kept. Clones are partly lost; checked studies trace under half to an unresolved V gene and leave the rest unexplained. The table for this sample lists under 60,000 clones; roughly 89% of them were counted only once. The ten largest clonotypes hold roughly 31% of the sample. Patients with a history of autoimmune disease or receiving systemic immunosuppression were excluded from the trial. In every dose cohort, peripheral blood was drawn for TCR sequencing at baseline, cycle 4 day 1, and cycle 7 day 1. Samples came from an open-label, multicenter, first-in-human phase I dose-escalation trial of ivuxolimab. Adults with locally advanced or metastatic melanoma, renal cell, hepatocellular, or head and neck squamous cell carcinoma were enrolled in the trial. Before TCR sequencing, CD4+ T cells and CD8+ T cells from peripheral blood were sorted into separate populations.

There are 14 amino acids in the CDR3, from cysteine to phenylalanine inclusive. Only the CDR3 DNA stays, 42 bases, in frame from base 1. Cut back by 4 bases and 6 bases, the V and J ends lie 13 bases apart. As encoded in the germline V gene, CDR1 is SGHTS while CDR2 is YDEGEE. The source material was CD4+ or CD8+ T cells sorted from blood, sampled in a trial of the OX40 agonist ivuxolimab. The receptor was isolated from an adult with an advanced solid tumor such as melanoma, head and neck, liver or kidney cancer. Here the chain combines TRBV5-8 and TRBJ2-2, with the identity of the D gene unclear. The nucleotide sequence reads as follows: TGTGCCAGCAGCCTCAGGTTTTTGGCCGGGGAGCTGTTTTTT. Its product reads: CASSLRFLAGELFF.